These 30 T cell receptor beta chains share one sample of origin, sequenced in a study of shared clonotypes between healthy human individuals. Clones were sequenced by immunoSEQ multiplex PCR, and TCRdb holds only the in-frame ones, with some missing. The top ten clones hold approximately 0.39% of a sample with a few million clones, about 90% of them seen once. The sample was naive CD4+ T cells from PBMCs. Subset given: CD45RA+ positively selected. These receptors were taken from a young man in good health. Some clones in this sample may be carry-over from other donors' samples.

The V gene is TRBV11-2, the J gene TRBJ2-5, with TRBD1 identical over 10 bases. The CDR3 consists of 15 residues. V shed 3 bases and J 2 bases; nucleotides not matched to a gene: 3. Per the germline V gene, CDR1 is SGHAT and CDR2 is FQNNGV. CDR3 region: CASSFGTGEQETQYF. For the CDR3, the DNA is TGTGCCAGCAGCTTCGGGACAGGGGAGCAAGAGACCCAGTACTTC.

A remark on this clone: Additional DNA sequences in this sample encode the identical CDR3. The J gene is TRBJ2-7, the V gene TRBV19; TRBD2 might be the D (5 bases). There are 14 residues in the CDR3. Germline loops: CDR1 LNHDA, CDR2 SQIVND (reference sequence). V gave up 1 base and J gave up 0 bases, with 7 bases separating them. The DNA for the CDR3 is TGTGCCAGTAGTATAGGAGGGAGCTCCTACGAGCAGTACTTC. This encodes CASSIGGSSYEQYF.

V and J are TRBV7-3 and TRBJ2-1; a possible D gene is TRBD2 (6 bases). CDR1 and CDR2 from the germline V gene are SGHTA and FQGTGA. This CDR3 has 12 amino acids. V was pared by 1 base and J by 12 bases, with 10 bases between. The CDR3 region is CASSLRWRGQFF. The CDR3 DNA reads as TGTGCCAGCAGCTTAAGGTGGAGGGGGCAGTTCTTC. Supplemented by reference TRBV7-3 and TRBJ2-1, the full variable domain reads GAGVSQTPSNKVTEKGKYVELRCDPISGHTALYWYRQSLGQGPEFLIYFQGTGAADDSGLPNDRFFAVRPEGSVSTLKIQRTERGDSAVYLCASSLRWRGQFFGPGTRLTVL.

The table lists this clone with a few counts. CDR3 in amino acids: CATVQGDYGYTF. Here the CDR3 DNA reads TGTGCCACCGTACAGGGAGACTATGGCTACACCTTC. This chain connects TRBV28 to TRBJ1-2, with D tentatively TRBD1 (6 bases). The CDR3 has 12 residues. Trimming took 10 bases from V and 3 from J, leaving 12 bases between them. Germline V gene sequence: CDR1 MDHEN, CDR2 SYDVKM.

This sequence joins TRBV27 and TRBJ2-2; possibly TRBD1 for D (6 bases). Trimming pared 3 bases from V and 7 bases from J, leaving 15 bases between. Per the germline V gene, CDR1 is MNHEY and CDR2 is SMNVEV (reference sequence). CDR3 length: 15 amino acids. CDR3 sequence: CASSFQQGNFGELFF. The DNA of the CDR3 is TGTGCCAGCAGTTTCCAACAGGGAAATTTCGGGGAGCTGTTTTTT.

The chain combines TRBV5-1 with TRBJ1-4, with a weak D call TRBD1 (6 bases). The V gene lost 7 bases and the J gene lost 5 bases, with 15 bases spanning the gap. The CDR3 spans 14 residues. Germline values: CDR1 SGHRS, CDR2 YFSETQ. The CDR3: CASRPGRGNEKLFF. CDR3 in DNA: TGCGCCAGCCGCCCAGGTAGGGGGAATGAAAAACTGTTTTTT.

The chain couples TRBV9 to TRBJ2-1; TRBD2 aligns across 9 bases. The CDR3 contains 14 residues. Germline V gene data show CDR1 as SGDLS and CDR2 as YYNGEE. J lost 3 bases, V lost 5 bases, and 3 bases had no gene match. The CDR3 region has the DNA TGTGCCAGCAGTCTGACTAGCGGCTACAATGAGCAGTTCTTC. This codes for CASSLTSGYNEQFF.

V is TRBV28 and J is TRBJ2-5, with D possibly matching TRBD1 (5 bases). Germline lookup yields CDR1 MDHEN and CDR2 SYDVKM. There are 13 residues in the CDR3. With 6 bases removed from V and 2 bases from J, the gap between germline ends came to 10 bases. This CDR3 reads CASSRQQQETQYF. Here the CDR3 DNA reads TGTGCCAGCAGCCGACAGCAACAAGAGACCCAGTACTTC. The full variable domain, in which reference TRBV28 and TRBJ2-5 provide the parts outside the CDR3, is DVKVTQSSRYLVKRTGEKVFLECVQDMDHENMFWYRQDPGLGLRLIYFSYDVKMKEKGDIPEGYSVSREKKERFSLILESASTNQTSMYLCASSRQQQETQYFGPGTRLLVL.

The chain couples TRBV7-9 to TRBJ1-5; D ambiguous. V was pared by 2 bases and J by 5 bases, with 13 bases between. This CDR3 has 15 amino acids. Germline V gene sequence: CDR1 SEHNR, CDR2 FQNEAQ (reference sequence). DNA of the CDR3: TGTGCCAGCAGCTTATTTGGAGGGTCTGATCAGCCCCAGCATTTT. Protein product: CASSLFGGSDQPQHF.

For the CDR3, the DNA is TGTGCCAGCAGCCCAAGGGCCGCCTATGGCTACACCTTC. Translated: CASSPRAAYGYTF. The chain links TRBV7-2 to TRBJ1-2, with no clear D. The V end lost 5 bases, the J end lost 4 bases, and 11 bases lay between the germline ends. CDR1 is SGHTA, CDR2 FQGNSA, per germline. This CDR3 has 13 amino acids.

J is TRBJ2-7 and V is TRBV28; 7 nucleotides match TRBD1. The ends lost 5 bases at V and 6 bases at J; junction bases unmatched: 13. CDR1 is MDHEN, CDR2 SYDVKM, per germline. CDR3 size: 15 residues. Here the CDR3 DNA reads TGTGCCAGCAGTCCTACCTCTGACAGGGCGGGCGAGCAGTACTTC. It specifies CASSPTSDRAGEQYF. The full variable domain, its missing parts supplied by reference TRBV28 and TRBJ2-7, is DVKVTQSSRYLVKRTGEKVFLECVQDMDHENMFWYRQDPGLGLRLIYFSYDVKMKEKGDIPEGYSVSREKKERFSLILESASTNQTSMYLCASSPTSDRAGEQYFGPGTRLTVT.

V and J are TRBV28 and TRBJ2-7; D is tentatively TRBD1 or TRBD2 (7 bases each). The CDR3 extends over 17 amino acids. In germline, CDR1 is MDHEN, CDR2 SYDVKM. V shed 6 bases and J shed 4 bases, with 25 bases lying between them. The CDR3 bases are TGTGCCAGCAGCATTAACAAAAGACAGGGAGGGGATTACGAGCAGTACTTC. As protein: CASSINKRQGGDYEQYF.

This clone was recorded only once. The chain has TRBV30 and TRBJ2-7; tentatively, D is TRBD1 or TRBD2 (5 bases each). Trimming stripped 1 base from V and 7 bases from J, with 14 bases between. Germline V gene data show CDR1 as GTSNPN and CDR2 as SVGIG (reference sequence). This CDR3 has 13 amino acids. CDR3 nucleotides: TGTGCCTGGAGTGGAAGGGGTAGAGGGGAGCAGTACTTC. Amino acids: CAWSGRGRGEQYF.

This clone came up a few times. Other DNA sequences of this sample code for an identical CDR3. This sequence joins TRBV5-1 and TRBJ1-1; TRBD1 aligns across 9 bases. The CDR3 is 15 residues long. V shed 2 bases, J shed 1 base, and the junction held 3 bases outside the gene matches. CDR1 is SGHRS and CDR2 is YFSETQ in the germline V gene. Here the CDR3 reads CASSLGGQGNTEAFF. The DNA for the CDR3 is TGCGCCAGCAGCTTAGGGGGACAGGGGAACACTGAAGCTTTCTTT.

The chain couples TRBV14 to TRBJ2-5, with no clear D. Germline CDR1 is SGHDN and CDR2 is FVKESK. This CDR3 is built from 12 residues. Trimming removed 2 bases at V and 2 bases at J, with 3 bases between. The CDR3 sequence: CASSQRQETQYF. CDR3 nucleotides: TGTGCCAGCAGCCAACGGCAAGAGACCCAGTACTTC. The complete variable domain, with remaining parts taken from reference TRBV14 and TRBJ2-5, reads EAGVTQFPSHSVIEKGQTVTLRCDPISGHDNLYWYRRVMGKEIKFLLHFVKESKQDESGMPNNRFLAERTGGTYSTLKVQPAELEDSGVYFCASSQRQETQYFGPGTRLLVL.

The rearrangement joins TRBV16 to TRBJ1-2; 8 nucleotides align to TRBD1. V lost 6 bases, J lost 7 bases, and 10 bases stayed unmatched. Germline V gene lookup returns CDR1 KGHSY and CDR2 FQNENV. The CDR3 runs to 14 residues. The CDR3 nucleotides are TGTGCCAGCAGTCAAGACAGGGGAGACGGTGGCTACACCTTC. The encoded protein is CASSQDRGDGGYTF.

The chain has TRBV19 and TRBJ2-7; perhaps TRBD2 as D (6 bases). V was pared by 6 bases and J by 2 bases, with 20 bases between. The CDR3 runs 16 residues. Germline loops: CDR1 LNHDA, CDR2 SQIVND (reference sequence). The CDR3 is CASSHFGGSGTYEQYF. As DNA, the CDR3 is TGTGCCAGTAGCCACTTCGGGGGATCCGGAACCTACGAGCAGTACTTC.

The V and J genes are TRBV6-1 and TRBJ1-2; D remains ambiguous. Per the germline V gene, CDR1 is MNHNS and CDR2 is SASEGT. The CDR3 loop spans 14 amino acids. V was clipped by 7 bases and J by 5 bases, with 17 bases between them. The CDR3 here is CASMDRWVIYGYTF. The DNA for the CDR3 is TGTGCCAGCATGGACCGATGGGTAATATATGGCTACACCTTC.

The chain couples TRBV10-1 to TRBJ2-1; D is uncertain. The CDR3 is 11 amino acids. Germline V gene data show CDR1 as WNHNN and CDR2 as SYGVQD (reference sequence). The V gene lost 4 bases and the J gene lost 7 bases, with 5 bases spanning the gap. The CDR3 DNA reads as TGCGCCAGCAGTGCTCATAATGAGCAGTTCTTC. It specifies CASSAHNEQFF.

The rearrangement links TRBV19 to TRBJ2-2, with 12 bases that match TRBD2. Trimming took 4 bases from V and 4 from J; bases not matched to a gene: 13. Germline CDR1 is LNHDA and CDR2 is SQIVND (reference sequence). The CDR3 consists of 19 residues. The CDR3 loop is CASSTLTGTSGPGTGELFF. Here the CDR3 DNA reads TGTGCCAGTAGTACTTTAACCGGGACTAGCGGGCCGGGCACCGGGGAGCTGTTTTTT.

As to this clone: The sample carries other DNA sequences with the same CDR3. The chain has TRBV18 and TRBJ2-7, with TRBD2 matching over 13 bases. The J segment lost 2 bases and the V segment lost 6 bases, leaving 4 bases of the junction unmatched. Germline CDR1 reads KGHSH; CDR2 reads LQKENI. The CDR3 has 15 amino acids. The CDR3 nucleotides are TGTGCCAGCTCCCCGGGACTAGCGGGGACCTACGAGCAGTACTTC. It translates to CASSPGLAGTYEQYF. Supplemented by reference TRBV18 and TRBJ2-7, the full variable domain reads NAGVMQNPRHLVRRRGQEARLRCSPMKGHSHVYWYRQLPEEGLKFMVYLQKENIIDESGMPKERFSAEFPKEGPSILRIQQVVRGDSAAYFCASSPGLAGTYEQYFGPGTRLTVT.

This clone was observed a single time. V gene TRBV28 combines with J gene TRBJ2-2, with a weak D call TRBD1 (6 bases). V lost 4 bases and J lost 4, with 16 bases in between. This CDR3 is 16 amino acids long. CDR1 is MDHEN, CDR2 SYDVKM, per germline. DNA of the CDR3: TGTGCCAGCAGTTCCCACTGGCAGGGGAGCACCGGGGAGCTGTTTTTT. Its protein product is CASSSHWQGSTGELFF.

The chain joins TRBV5-4 to TRBJ2-1; 10 nucleotides match TRBD2. This CDR3 has 14 residues. Germline V gene data show CDR1 as SGHNT and CDR2 as YYREEE (reference sequence). Losses at the gene ends were 4 bases for V and 10 bases for J; bases not matched to a gene: 8. This CDR3 reads CASSTASGSAEQFF. The CDR3 coding sequence is TGTGCCAGCAGCACTGCTAGCGGGAGCGCGGAGCAGTTCTTC.

The chain employs TRBV6-5 and TRBJ1-1; D gene ambiguous. Germline assignment: CDR1 MNHEY and CDR2 SVGAGI. CDR3 length equals 12 residues. Trimming pared 4 bases from V and 5 bases from J, leaving 8 bases between. In DNA, the CDR3 is TGTGCCAGCAGTTGGGGAGGGACTGAAGCTTTCTTT. It specifies CASSWGGTEAFF.

This clone was counted a single time. The V call is TRBV2, the J call TRBJ1-2, with 8 bases identical to TRBD1. From germline, CDR1 is SNHLY and CDR2 FYNNEI. The J segment lost 2 bases and the V segment lost 4 bases, leaving 3 bases of the junction unmatched. CDR3 length: 14 amino acids. The chain's CDR3 is CASSADRGNYGYTF. The DNA of the CDR3 is TGTGCCAGCAGTGCCGACAGGGGAAACTATGGCTACACCTTC.

V and J are TRBV11-2 and TRBJ1-3, with D uncertain. The CDR3 loop spans 16 amino acids. The germline V gene has CDR1 SGHAT and CDR2 FQNNGV. Trimming stripped 4 bases from V and 4 bases from J, with 17 bases between. CDR3 in DNA: TGTGCCAGCAGCTACCGCCCCGGACCAGGAGGAAACACCATATATTTT. This translates into CASSYRPGPGGNTIYF.

The gene calls are TRBV9 and TRBJ2-1, with D uncertain. Germline lookup yields CDR1 SGDLS and CDR2 YYNGEE. This CDR3 has 16 residues. The V gene lost 1 base and the J gene lost 0 bases, with 11 bases spanning the gap. The CDR3 sequence is CASSVSWVSSYNEQFF. CDR3 coding DNA: TGTGCCAGCAGCGTAAGTTGGGTGAGCTCCTACAATGAGCAGTTCTTC.

The chain has TRBV11-1 and TRBJ2-1; D is possibly TRBD1 (5 bases). The V gene's germline CDR1 is SGHAT and CDR2 FQDESV (reference sequence). V gave up 0 bases and J gave up 0 bases, with 6 bases separating them. This CDR3 has 15 amino acids. As DNA, the CDR3 is TGTGCCAGCAGCTTAGCCCAGGGCTCCTACAATGAGCAGTTCTTC. Amino acids: CASSLAQGSYNEQFF.

This chain links TRBV7-2 with TRBJ1-3; tentative D call: TRBD1 (5 bases). The CDR3 loop spans 16 amino acids. Germline lookup yields CDR1 SGHTA and CDR2 FQGNSA. V was clipped by 1 base and J by 7 bases, with 17 bases between them. In DNA, the CDR3 is TGTGCCAGCAGCTTAGGAGGGGCAGGTCCTGAGAACACCATATATTTT. Its translation is CASSLGGAGPENTIYF. The full variable domain, its missing parts supplied by reference TRBV7-2 and TRBJ1-3, is GAGVSQSPSNKVTEKGKDVELRCDPISGHTALYWYRQSLGQGLEFLIYFQGNSAPDKSGLPSDRFSAERTGGSVSTLTIQRTQQEDSAVYLCASSLGGAGPENTIYFGEGSWLTVV.

The chain links TRBV29-1 to TRBJ2-5, with 7 bases that match TRBD1. V lost 6 bases and J lost 4; bases outside the gene matches: 8. Germline V CDR1 and CDR2: SQVTM, ANQGSEA. This CDR3 spans 13 amino acids. The DNA of the CDR3 is TGCAGCGTCAAGACAGGGTTAACAGAGACCCAGTACTTC. It encodes CSVKTGLTETQYF. The variable domain in full, completed from reference TRBV29-1 and TRBJ2-5, reads SAVISQKPSRDICQRGTSLTIQCQVDSQVTMMFWYRQQPGQSLTLIATANQGSEATYESGFVIDKFPISRPNLTFSTLTVSNMSPEDSSIYLCSVKTGLTETQYFGPGTRLLVL.